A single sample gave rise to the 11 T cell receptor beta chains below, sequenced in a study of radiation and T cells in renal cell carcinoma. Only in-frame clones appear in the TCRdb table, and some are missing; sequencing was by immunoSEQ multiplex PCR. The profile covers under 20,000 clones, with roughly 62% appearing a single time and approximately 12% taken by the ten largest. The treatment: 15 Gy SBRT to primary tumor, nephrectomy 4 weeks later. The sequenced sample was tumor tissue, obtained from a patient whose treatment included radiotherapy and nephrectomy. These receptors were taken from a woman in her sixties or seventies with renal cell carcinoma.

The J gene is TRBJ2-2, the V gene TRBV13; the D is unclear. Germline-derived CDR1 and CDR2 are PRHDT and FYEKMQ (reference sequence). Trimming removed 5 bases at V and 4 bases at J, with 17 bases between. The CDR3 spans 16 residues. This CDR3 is CASSRQPGFRTGELFF. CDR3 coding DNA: TGTGCCAGCAGCCGACAACCCGGGTTTCGCACCGGGGAGCTGTTTTTT. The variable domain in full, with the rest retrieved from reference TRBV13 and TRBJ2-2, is AAGVIQSPRHLIKEKRETATLKCYPIPRHDTVYWYQQGPGQDPQFLISFYEKMQSDKGSIPDRFSAQQFSDYHSELNMSSLELGDSALYFCASSRQPGFRTGELFFGEGSRLTVL.

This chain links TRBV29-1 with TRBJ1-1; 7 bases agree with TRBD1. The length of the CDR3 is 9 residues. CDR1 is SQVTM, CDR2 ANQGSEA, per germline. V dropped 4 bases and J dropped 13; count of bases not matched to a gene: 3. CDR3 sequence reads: CSVGQGGFF. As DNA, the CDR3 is TGCAGCGTTGGGCAGGGGGGTTTCTTT.

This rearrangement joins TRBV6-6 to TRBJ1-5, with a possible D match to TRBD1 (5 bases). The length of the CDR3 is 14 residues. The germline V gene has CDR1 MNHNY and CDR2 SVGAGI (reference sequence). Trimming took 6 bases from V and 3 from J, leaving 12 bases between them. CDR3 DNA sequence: TGTGCCAGCAGCTACGGGACGCCCAATCAGCCCCAGCATTTT. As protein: CASSYGTPNQPQHF.

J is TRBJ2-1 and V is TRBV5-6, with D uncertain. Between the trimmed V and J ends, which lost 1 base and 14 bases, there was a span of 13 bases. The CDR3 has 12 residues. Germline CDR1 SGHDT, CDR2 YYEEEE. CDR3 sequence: CASSLKTTVKFF. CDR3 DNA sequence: TGTGCCAGCAGCTTGAAGACAACAGTGAAGTTCTTC.

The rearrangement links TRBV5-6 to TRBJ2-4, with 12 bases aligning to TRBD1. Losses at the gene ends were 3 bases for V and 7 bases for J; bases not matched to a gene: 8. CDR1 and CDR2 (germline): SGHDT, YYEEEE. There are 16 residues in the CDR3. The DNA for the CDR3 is TGTGCCAGCAGCTGGGACAGGGGGCTATATTTGAACATTCAGTACTTC. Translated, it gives CASSWDRGLYLNIQYF.

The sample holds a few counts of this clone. This chain's CDR3 is CASSPGGGGARLDTQYF. CDR3 nucleotides: TGCGCCAGCAGCCCAGGGGGTGGCGGCGCTAGACTAGATACGCAGTATTTT. The chain couples TRBV4-3 to TRBJ2-3; TRBD1 agrees at 7 bases. Per germline, CDR1 LGHNA and CDR2 YSLEER. The ends lost 4 bases at V and 5 bases at J; junction bases unmatched: 15. The CDR3 contains 17 residues.

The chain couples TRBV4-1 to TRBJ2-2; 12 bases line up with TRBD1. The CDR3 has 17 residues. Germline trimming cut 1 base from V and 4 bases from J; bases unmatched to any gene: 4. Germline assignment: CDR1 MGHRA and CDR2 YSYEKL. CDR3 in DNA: TGCGCCAGCAGCCAAGTTCCGGGACAGGGGGCCACCGGGGAGCTGTTTTTT. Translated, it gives CASSQVPGQGATGELFF.

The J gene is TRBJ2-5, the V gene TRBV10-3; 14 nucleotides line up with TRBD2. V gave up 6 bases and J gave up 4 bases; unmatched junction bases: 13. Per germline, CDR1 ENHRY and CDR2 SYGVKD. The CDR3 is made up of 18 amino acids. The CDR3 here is CAISSGTSGGGRGETQYF. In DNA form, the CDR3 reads TGTGCCATCAGCTCCGGGACTAGCGGGGGAGGACGAGGAGAGACCCAGTACTTC.

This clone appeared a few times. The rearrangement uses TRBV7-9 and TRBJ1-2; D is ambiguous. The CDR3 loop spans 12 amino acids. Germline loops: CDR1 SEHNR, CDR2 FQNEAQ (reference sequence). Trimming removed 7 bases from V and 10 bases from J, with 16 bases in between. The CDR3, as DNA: TGTGCCAGCACCCGGTCGCAGGAGGCCTACACCTTC. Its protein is CASTRSQEAYTF.

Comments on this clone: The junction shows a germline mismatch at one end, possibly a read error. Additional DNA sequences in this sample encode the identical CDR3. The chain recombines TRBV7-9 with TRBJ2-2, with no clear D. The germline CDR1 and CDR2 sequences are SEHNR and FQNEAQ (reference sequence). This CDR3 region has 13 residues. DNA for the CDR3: TGTGCCAGCAGCTTAGCTTACACCGGAGAGCTGTTTTTT. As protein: CASSLAYTGELFF.

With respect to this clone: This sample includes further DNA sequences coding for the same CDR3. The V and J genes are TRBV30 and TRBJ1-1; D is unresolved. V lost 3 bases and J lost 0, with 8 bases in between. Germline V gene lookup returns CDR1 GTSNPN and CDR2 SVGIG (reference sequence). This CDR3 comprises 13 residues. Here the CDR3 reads CAWRSLLNTEAFF. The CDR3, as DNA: TGTGCCTGGAGATCCCTCTTGAACACTGAAGCTTTCTTT.